The 27 T cell receptor beta chains listed next were all sequenced from one sample in a study of blood T cell repertoires in COVID-19. This table comes from immunoSEQ multiplex PCR, and its TCRdb copy is limited to in-frame clones, with some not included. The sample carries approximately 120,000 clones, around 85% recorded once. Sequenced material: peripheral blood. Receptors originate from a human donor in a cohort sampled during active COVID-19.

V and J are TRBV18 and TRBJ2-7; weak D call: TRBD1 (5 bases). CDR3 size: 13 residues. The germline gives CDR1 KGHSH, CDR2 LQKENI. V shed 6 bases and J shed 3 bases, with 12 bases lying between them. The chain's CDR3 is CASSHRRDYEQYV. Written as DNA, the CDR3 is TGTGCCAGCTCGCACCGCAGGGACTACGAGCAGTACGTC.

This sequence joins TRBV7-9 and TRBJ1-1; D gene unclear. In germline, CDR1 is SEHNR, CDR2 FQNEAQ (reference sequence). Trimming cost V 6 bases and J 0 bases, with 11 bases left between them. This CDR3 has 14 residues. This chain's CDR3 is CASSILLMNTEAFF. The CDR3 coding sequence is TGTGCCAGCAGTATATTGTTAATGAACACTGAAGCTTTCTTT.

This clone occurred once. The chain recombines TRBV4-1 with TRBJ1-6; D is possibly TRBD1 (5 bases). V was cut by 0 bases and J by 7 bases, with 13 bases left in between. CDR1 is MGHRA and CDR2 is YSYEKL in the germline V gene. CDR3 length: 16 residues. As DNA, the CDR3 is TGCGCCAGCAGCCAAGAAGGGGCTACCCTAAATTCACCCCTCCACTTT. Its protein is CASSQEGATLNSPLHF.

V is TRBV5-1 and J is TRBJ2-3, with 8 bases aligning to TRBD2. Germline assignment: CDR1 SGHRS and CDR2 YFSETQ. V shed 7 bases, J shed 3 bases, and the junction held 13 bases outside the gene matches. The CDR3 is made up of 16 amino acids. Written as DNA, the CDR3 is TGCGCCAGCGGCCCGGGAGAGGTAGCGGGAACAGATACGCAGTATTTT. Translated, it gives CASGPGEVAGTDTQYF.

This chain joins TRBV25-1 and TRBJ1-3; a possible D gene is TRBD1 (6 bases). The CDR3 totals 13 residues. Deletions cut 4 bases from V and 8 bases from J, with 12 bases between. CDR1 is MGHDK and CDR2 is SYGVNS in the germline V gene. CDR3 region: CASSVGRGYTIYF. CDR3 in DNA: TGTGCCAGCAGTGTCGGCAGGGGTTACACCATATATTTT.

The J gene is TRBJ2-2, the V gene TRBV7-2; 7 bases match TRBD2. CDR1 and CDR2 from the germline V gene are SGHTA and FQGNSA. The CDR3 consists of 14 residues. V was pared by 1 base and J by 7 bases, with 3 bases of the junction left unmatched. CDR3 in DNA: TGTGCCAGCAGCTTAGTCGCGGGAGACGGGGAGCTGTTTTTT. Its protein is CASSLVAGDGELFF.

The V gene is TRBV7-8, the J gene TRBJ1-6; 7 bases map to TRBD1. This CDR3 comprises 14 residues. V was clipped by 2 bases and J by 9 bases; unmatched bases: 4. Germline values: CDR1 SGHVS, CDR2 FQNEAQ. The CDR3: CASSLQRGPSPLHF. DNA of the CDR3: TGTGCCAGCAGCTTACAAAGGGGGCCTTCACCCCTCCACTTT.

This sequence joins TRBV5-4 and TRBJ1-1, with 9 bases identical to TRBD1. Losses at the gene ends were 5 bases for V and 0 bases for J; bases not matched to a gene: 5. The CDR3 totals 15 residues. Germline CDR1 and CDR2: SGHNT and YYREEE (reference sequence). As DNA, the CDR3 is TGTGCCAGCAGGCACCGGGACAGGGTGAACACTGAAGCTTTCTTT. Protein: CASRHRDRVNTEAFF.

The chain carries TRBV27 and TRBJ2-1, with 7 bases fitting TRBD2. The CDR3 loop spans 15 amino acids. V was clipped by 3 bases and J by 3 bases; unmatched bases: 5. Germline CDR1 and CDR2: MNHEY and SMNVEV (reference sequence). Here the CDR3 reads CASSLAGVGYNEQFF. The CDR3 nucleotides read TGTGCCAGCAGTTTGGCGGGAGTAGGCTACAATGAGCAGTTCTTC.

V usage is TRBV7-2 and J usage is TRBJ2-1, with a weak D call TRBD2 (6 bases). Trimming stripped 1 base from V and 8 bases from J, with 9 bases between. The CDR3 has 13 residues. Germline loops: CDR1 SGHTA, CDR2 FQGNSA. The CDR3 region is CASSLVSGDEQFF. The CDR3 DNA reads TGTGCCAGCAGCTTAGTGTCGGGGGATGAGCAGTTCTTC.

V gene TRBV19 combines with J gene TRBJ1-2; weak D call: TRBD1 (5 bases). The V end lost 7 bases, the J end lost 8 bases, and 17 bases lay between the germline ends. Germline CDR1 is LNHDA and CDR2 is SQIVND (reference sequence). CDR3 length: 13 amino acids. CDR3 protein: CASNRQISEGYTF. The CDR3 DNA reads as TGTGCCAGTAACCGACAGATCAGTGAAGGCTACACCTTC.

The DNA for the CDR3 is TGTGCCAGCAGCCGAGGTACTAACTATGGCTACACCTTC. Amino acids: CASSRGTNYGYTF. This rearrangement joins TRBV3-1 (or the pseudogene TRBV3-2) to TRBJ1-2; D call uncertain. Germline loops: CDR1 LGHDT, CDR2 YNNKEL (reference sequence). This CDR3 is 13 amino acids long. Trimming pared 4 bases from V and 0 bases from J, leaving 6 bases between.

The chain employs TRBV5-4 and TRBJ2-1; 11 nucleotides match TRBD2. V was pared by 4 bases and J by 8 bases, with 8 bases of the junction left unmatched. Germline V CDR1 and CDR2: SGHNT, YYREEE (reference sequence). This CDR3 is built from 15 residues. The CDR3 DNA follows: TGTGCCAGCAGCCCGGGACTAGCGGTCCTCGATGAGCAGTTCTTC. It is translated as CASSPGLAVLDEQFF.

The chain links TRBV19 to TRBJ1-2; TRBD1 matches at 7 bases. Germline V lookup: CDR1 LNHDA, CDR2 SQIVND (reference sequence). After removal of 6 bases from V and 8 bases from J, the junction contained 12 bases not matched to a gene. There are 14 residues in the CDR3. Here the CDR3 DNA reads TGTGCCAGTAGCGACAGGGTAAGGTTTGGCGGCTACACCTTC. Residues: CASSDRVRFGGYTF. Supplemented by reference TRBV19 and TRBJ1-2, the full variable domain reads DGGITQSPKYLFRKEGQNVTLSCEQNLNHDAMYWYRQDPGQGLRLIYYSQIVNDFQKGDIAEGYSVSREKKESFPLTVTSAQKNPTAFYLCASSDRVRFGGYTFGSGTRLTVV.

The V gene is TRBV13, the J gene TRBJ2-1; 8 bases are shared with TRBD2. V shed 5 bases and J 2 bases; nucleotides not matched to a gene: 2. CDR1 PRHDT and CDR2 FYEKMQ come from the germline V gene (reference sequence). The CDR3 contains 14 residues. The CDR3 nucleotides read TGTGCCAGCAGCCAGACTAGCGCCTACAATGAGCAGTTCTTC. This codes for CASSQTSAYNEQFF. Together with reference TRBV13 and TRBJ2-1, the CDR3 gives the full variable domain: AAGVIQSPRHLIKEKRETATLKCYPIPRHDTVYWYQQGPGQDPQFLISFYEKMQSDKGSIPDRFSAQQFSDYHSELNMSSLELGDSALYFCASSQTSAYNEQFFGPGTRLTVL.

The genes are TRBV6-5 and TRBJ1-4; D is uncertain. Germline V gene lookup returns CDR1 MNHEY and CDR2 SVGAGI. Trimming took off 6 bases at V and 2 bases at J, with 13 bases between the two ends. This CDR3 contains 15 residues. The CDR3 region has the DNA TGTGCCAGCAGATGGGAAGGGAGCACTAATGAAAAACTGTTTTTT. Encoded protein: CASRWEGSTNEKLFF.

V usage is TRBV6-4 and J usage is TRBJ2-5, with TRBD2 identical over 7 bases. The CDR3 spans 15 residues. The V gene end was trimmed by 6 bases and the J gene end by 5 bases; junction bases not matched to a gene: 12. CDR1 is MRHNA and CDR2 is SNTAGT in the germline V gene. CDR3 residues: CASSEGSGLGETQYF. The CDR3 DNA is TGTGCCAGCAGCGAGGGTAGCGGGCTGGGGGAGACCCAGTACTTC.

The chain joins TRBV5-4 to TRBJ1-1, with D unclear. The V and J ends lost 5 bases and 7 bases respectively, with 18 bases between them. Germline V gene sequence: CDR1 SGHNT, CDR2 YYREEE (reference sequence). This CDR3 contains 14 residues. In nucleotides, the CDR3 is TGTGCCAGCAGATCAGCGCGCAGTAACCTTGAAGCTTTCTTT. It encodes CASRSARSNLEAFF.

The J gene is TRBJ2-3, the V gene TRBV2; 12 bases map to TRBD1. Germline values: CDR1 SNHLY, CDR2 FYNNEI. CDR3 length: 15 amino acids. Trimming took 6 bases from V and 6 from J; bases not matched to a gene: 7. CDR3 nucleotide sequence: TGTGCCAGCAGGCGGGACAGGGGGCGTTCCGATACGCAGTATTTT. This encodes CASRRDRGRSDTQYF.

This rearrangement joins TRBV18 to TRBJ1-2; no firm D call. The CDR3 length is 13 residues. Between the trimmed V and J ends, which lost 3 bases and 0 bases, there was a span of 5 bases. CDR1 is KGHSH, CDR2 LQKENI, per germline. The CDR3 sequence: CASSPPANYGYTF. CDR3 bases: TGTGCCAGCTCACCGCCAGCTAACTATGGCTACACCTTC. The variable domain in full, completed from reference TRBV18 and TRBJ1-2, reads NAGVMQNPRHLVRRRGQEARLRCSPMKGHSHVYWYRQLPEEGLKFMVYLQKENIIDESGMPKERFSAEFPKEGPSILRIQQVVRGDSAAYFCASSPPANYGYTFGSGTRLTVV.

The J gene is TRBJ1-3, the V gene TRBV7-2; D uncertain. Trimming took off 5 bases at V and 4 bases at J, with 15 bases between the two ends. Germline loops: CDR1 SGHTA, CDR2 FQGNSA. The CDR3 is 15 amino acids. The CDR3 sequence is CASSRQRRQGNTIYF. In nucleotides, the CDR3 is TGTGCCAGCAGCCGCCAGAGGAGGCAAGGAAACACCATATATTTT.

The rearrangement links TRBV6-2 or TRBV6-3 to TRBJ2-7; 9 nucleotides line up with TRBD1. CDR3 size: 17 residues. V lost 4 bases, J lost 5 bases, and 15 bases stayed unmatched. From germline, CDR1 is MNHEY and CDR2 SVGEGT. CDR3 amino acids: CASSFQRSGQGFHEQYV. In DNA form, the CDR3 reads TGTGCCAGCAGTTTCCAACGATCGGGACAGGGCTTCCACGAGCAGTACGTC.

V usage is TRBV9 and J usage is TRBJ1-2; the match to TRBD1 covers 8 bases. Germline trimming cut 0 bases from V and 8 bases from J; bases unmatched to any gene: 6. Germline lookup yields CDR1 SGDLS and CDR2 YYNGEE. The CDR3 covers 14 residues. The CDR3 loop is CASSVDDRGAGYTF. The CDR3 nucleotides are TGTGCCAGCAGCGTAGATGACAGGGGTGCCGGCTACACCTTC.

The chain has TRBV4-1 and TRBJ1-1; 7 nucleotides match TRBD1. V lost 1 base to trimming and J lost 5 bases; unmatched junction nucleotides: 4. Germline lookup yields CDR1 MGHRA and CDR2 YSYEKL. CDR3 length: 14 amino acids. In DNA, the CDR3 is TGCGCCAGCAGCCAAGGTGACAGGGAGACTGAAGCTTTCTTT. Its translation is CASSQGDRETEAFF.

The chain carries TRBV6-5 and TRBJ2-1; TRBD1 is a possible D gene (6 bases). Germline-derived CDR1 and CDR2 are MNHEY and SVGAGI. V was pared by 5 bases and J by 8 bases, with 10 bases between. CDR3 length equals 12 residues. CDR3 protein: CASSLEGDEQFF. CDR3 bases: TGTGCCAGCAGTCTCGAGGGGGATGAGCAGTTCTTC.

The chain combines TRBV10-3 with TRBJ2-2, with TRBD1 matching 7 bases. The CDR3 runs to 16 residues. Looked up from germline, CDR1 is ENHRY and CDR2 is SYGVKD. V lost 3 bases and J lost 2; bases outside the gene matches: 6. DNA of the CDR3: TGTGCCATCAGTGAAGTTTGGGACAGTAACACCGGGGAGCTGTTTTTT. It is translated as CAISEVWDSNTGELFF.

The chain joins TRBV5-6 to TRBJ2-3, with 12 bases fitting TRBD1. The CDR3 is made up of 15 amino acids. V lost 4 bases and J lost 2; bases outside the gene matches: 2. The V gene's germline CDR1 is SGHDT and CDR2 YYEEEE. The CDR3 DNA follows: TGTGCCAGCAGCGCGGGACAGGGGGCCACAGATACGCAGTATTTT. Translation: CASSAGQGATDTQYF.